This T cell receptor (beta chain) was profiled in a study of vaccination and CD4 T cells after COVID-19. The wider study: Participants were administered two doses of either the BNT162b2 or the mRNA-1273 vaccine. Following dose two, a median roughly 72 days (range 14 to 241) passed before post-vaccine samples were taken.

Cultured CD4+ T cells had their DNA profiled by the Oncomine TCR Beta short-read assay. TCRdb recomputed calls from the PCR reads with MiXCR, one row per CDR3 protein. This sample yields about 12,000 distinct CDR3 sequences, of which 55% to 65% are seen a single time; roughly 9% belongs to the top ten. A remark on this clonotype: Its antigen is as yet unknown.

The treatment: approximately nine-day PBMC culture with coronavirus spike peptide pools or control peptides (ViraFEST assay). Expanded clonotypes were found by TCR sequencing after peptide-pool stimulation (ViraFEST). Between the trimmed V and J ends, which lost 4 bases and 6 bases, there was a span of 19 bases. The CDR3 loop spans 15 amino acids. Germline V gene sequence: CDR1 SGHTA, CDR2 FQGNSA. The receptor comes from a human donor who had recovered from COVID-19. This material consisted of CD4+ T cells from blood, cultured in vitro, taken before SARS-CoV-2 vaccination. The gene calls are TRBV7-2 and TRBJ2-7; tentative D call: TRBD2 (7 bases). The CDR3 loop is CASSSSSAGGREQYF. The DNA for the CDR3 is TGTGCCAGCAGCTCATCCTCGGCCGGGGGGCGCGAGCAGTACTTC.